Each of the 6 T cell receptor beta chains below was sequenced from the same sample in a study of shared clonotypes between healthy human individuals. The table came from immunoSEQ multiplex PCR; TCRdb's copy has only in-frame clones and leaves some out. The table has roughly 1,500,000 clones, 95% to 99% seen once. Sequencing input: naive CD4+ T cells sorted from blood. Subset: CD45RA+ positively selected. All receptors derive from a man younger than 45 in good health.

This chain uses TRBV5-4 with TRBJ2-7, with TRBD1 identical over 9 bases. Per germline, CDR1 SGHNT and CDR2 YYREEE (reference sequence). Losses at the gene ends were 0 bases for V and 5 bases for J; bases not matched to a gene: 9. CDR3 size: 16 residues. CDR3 region: CASSLARVQGAHEQYF. The CDR3 DNA reads as TGTGCCAGCAGCTTGGCGAGGGTACAGGGGGCGCACGAGCAGTACTTC.

The V call is TRBV9, the J call TRBJ2-5, with D perhaps matching TRBD2 (6 bases). The CDR3 runs 16 residues. V was cut by 0 bases and J by 0 bases, with 12 bases left in between. The germline V gene has CDR1 SGDLS and CDR2 YYNGEE. CDR3 amino acids: CASSVGGGPHQETQYF. The CDR3 DNA is TGTGCCAGCAGCGTAGGTGGAGGGCCCCACCAAGAGACCCAGTACTTC.

With respect to this clone: Other DNA variants within this sample encode the same CDR3. This rearrangement joins TRBV9 to TRBJ2-2, with 7 bases that match TRBD1. With V trimmed by 2 bases and J by 6 bases, 1 base remained unmatched. This CDR3 is built from 13 residues. Looked up from germline, CDR1 is SGDLS and CDR2 is YYNGEE. The CDR3 coding sequence is TGTGCCAGCAGCGTCACAGGGGCCGGGGAGCTGTTTTTT. The encoded protein is CASSVTGAGELFF. Full variable domain (remainder filled in from reference TRBV9 and TRBJ2-2): DSGVTQTPKHLITATGQRVTLRCSPRSGDLSVYWYQQSLDQGLQFLIQYYNGEERAKGNILERFSAQQFPDLHSELNLSSLELGDSALYFCASSVTGAGELFFGEGSRLTVL.

This rearrangement joins TRBV28 to TRBJ2-3; D gene ambiguous. From germline, CDR1 is MDHEN and CDR2 SYDVKM. This CDR3 region has 15 residues. The V end lost 3 bases, the J end lost 6 bases, and 16 bases lay between the germline ends. The CDR3 nucleotides are TGTGCCAGCAGTTTGATCACTACCTCTCTGGATACGCAGTATTTT. It encodes CASSLITTSLDTQYF. Variable domain in full (rest from reference TRBV28 and TRBJ2-3): DVKVTQSSRYLVKRTGEKVFLECVQDMDHENMFWYRQDPGLGLRLIYFSYDVKMKEKGDIPEGYSVSREKKERFSLILESASTNQTSMYLCASSLITTSLDTQYFGPGTRLTVL.

The chain is built from TRBV28 and TRBJ1-5, with 8 positions matching TRBD1. Germline-derived CDR1 and CDR2 are MDHEN and SYDVKM. This CDR3 has 13 residues. J lost 6 bases, V lost 7 bases, and 5 bases had no gene match. The CDR3 bases are TGTGCCAGCACACAGGGGGTCAGTCAGCCCCAGCATTTT. Translating gives CASTQGVSQPQHF. Combining the CDR3 with reference TRBV28 and TRBJ1-5 gives the whole variable domain DVKVTQSSRYLVKRTGEKVFLECVQDMDHENMFWYRQDPGLGLRLIYFSYDVKMKEKGDIPEGYSVSREKKERFSLILESASTNQTSMYLCASTQGVSQPQHFGDGTRLSIL.

Here the CDR3 DNA reads TGTGCCAGCTTGGGGGACAGGGGTAACAATGAGCAGTTCTTC. It encodes CASLGDRGNNEQFF. The chain is built from TRBV9 and TRBJ2-1, with 10 nucleotides matching TRBD1. This CDR3 spans 14 amino acids. In germline, CDR1 is SGDLS, CDR2 YYNGEE. V shed 7 bases and J 5 bases; nucleotides not matched to a gene: 6.